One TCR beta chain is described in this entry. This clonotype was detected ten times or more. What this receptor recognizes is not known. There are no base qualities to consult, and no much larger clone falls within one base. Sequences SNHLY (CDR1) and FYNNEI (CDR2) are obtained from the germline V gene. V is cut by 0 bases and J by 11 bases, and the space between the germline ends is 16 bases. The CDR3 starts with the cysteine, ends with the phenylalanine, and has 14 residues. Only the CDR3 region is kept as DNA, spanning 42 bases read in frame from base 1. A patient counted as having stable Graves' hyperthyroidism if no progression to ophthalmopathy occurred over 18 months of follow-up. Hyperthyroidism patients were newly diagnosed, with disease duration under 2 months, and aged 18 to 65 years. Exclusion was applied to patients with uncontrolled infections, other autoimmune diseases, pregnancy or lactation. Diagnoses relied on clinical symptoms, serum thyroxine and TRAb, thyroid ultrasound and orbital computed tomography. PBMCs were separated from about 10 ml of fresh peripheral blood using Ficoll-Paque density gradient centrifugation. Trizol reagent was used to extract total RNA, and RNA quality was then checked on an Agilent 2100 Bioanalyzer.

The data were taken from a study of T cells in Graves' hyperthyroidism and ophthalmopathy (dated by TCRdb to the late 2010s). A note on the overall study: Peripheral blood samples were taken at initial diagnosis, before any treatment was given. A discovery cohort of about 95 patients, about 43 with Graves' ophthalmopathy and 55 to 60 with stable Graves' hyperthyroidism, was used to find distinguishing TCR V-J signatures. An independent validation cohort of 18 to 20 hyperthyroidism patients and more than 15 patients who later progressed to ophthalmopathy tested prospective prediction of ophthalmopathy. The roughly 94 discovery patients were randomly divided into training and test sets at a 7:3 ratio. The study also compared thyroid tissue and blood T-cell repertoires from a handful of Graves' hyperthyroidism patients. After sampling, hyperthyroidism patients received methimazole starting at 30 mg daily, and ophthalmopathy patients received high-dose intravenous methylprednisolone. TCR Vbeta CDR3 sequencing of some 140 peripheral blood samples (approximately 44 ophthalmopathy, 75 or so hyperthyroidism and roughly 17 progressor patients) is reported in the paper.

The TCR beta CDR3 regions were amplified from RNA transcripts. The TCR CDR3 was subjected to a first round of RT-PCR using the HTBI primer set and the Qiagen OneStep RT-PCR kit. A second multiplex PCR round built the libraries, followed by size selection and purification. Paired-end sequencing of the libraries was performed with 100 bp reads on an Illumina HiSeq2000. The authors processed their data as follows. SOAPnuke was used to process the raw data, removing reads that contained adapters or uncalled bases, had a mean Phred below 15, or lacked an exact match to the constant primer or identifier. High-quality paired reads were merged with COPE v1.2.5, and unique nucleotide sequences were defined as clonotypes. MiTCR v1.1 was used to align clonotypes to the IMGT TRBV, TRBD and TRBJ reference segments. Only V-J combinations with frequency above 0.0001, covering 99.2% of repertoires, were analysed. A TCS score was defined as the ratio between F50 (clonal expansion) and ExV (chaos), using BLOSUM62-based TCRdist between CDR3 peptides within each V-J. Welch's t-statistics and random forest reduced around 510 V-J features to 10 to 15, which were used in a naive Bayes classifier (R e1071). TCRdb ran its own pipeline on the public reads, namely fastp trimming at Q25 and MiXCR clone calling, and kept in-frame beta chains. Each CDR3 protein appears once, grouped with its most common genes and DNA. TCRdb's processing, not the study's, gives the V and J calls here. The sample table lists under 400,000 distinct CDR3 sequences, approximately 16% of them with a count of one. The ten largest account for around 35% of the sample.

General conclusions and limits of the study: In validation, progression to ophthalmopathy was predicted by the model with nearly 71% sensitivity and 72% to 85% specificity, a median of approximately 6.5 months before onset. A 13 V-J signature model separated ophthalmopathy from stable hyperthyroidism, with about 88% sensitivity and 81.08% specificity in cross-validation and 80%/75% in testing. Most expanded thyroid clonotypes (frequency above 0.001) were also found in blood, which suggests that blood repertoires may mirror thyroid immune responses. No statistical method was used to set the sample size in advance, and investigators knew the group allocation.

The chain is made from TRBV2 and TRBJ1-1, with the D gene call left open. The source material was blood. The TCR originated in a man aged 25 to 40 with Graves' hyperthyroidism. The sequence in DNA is TGTGCCAGCAGTGAAGCTTTTGGTGTAGGGAGGGCTTTCTTT. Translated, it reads CASSEAFGVGRAFF.